This is a list of T cell receptor beta chains from one sample in a study of T-cell memory formation after mild COVID-19. TCRdb analysed the 5' RACE reads with MiXCR anew, one entry per CDR3 protein. Of 350,000 to 500,000 distinct CDR3 sequences listed, 20% are singletons. Source material: PBMCs or a T cell subset sorted from them (not recorded which). These receptors came from an adult woman who had mild COVID-19 (a few samples of this study predate the infection). Cell type and time point are not known. Both conserved end residues are part of each CDR3. A D gene is named only where the DNA matches it firmly. The listing skips clone size in some rows; elsewhere it reads once, few, many or a size class.

d_gene	len	v_gene	j_gene	abundance	CDR3nt	CDR3aa
TRBD1	19	TRBV7-2	TRBJ1-5	NA	TGTGCCAGCAGCTTAGAGGGATCGGGACAGGGGTTGGTTAATCAGCCCCAGCATTTT	CASSLEGSGQGLVNQPQHF
TRBD1	13	TRBV19	TRBJ1-1	NA	TGTGCCAGTACCATGACAGGGTGGTTTGAAGCTTTCTTT	CASTMTGWFEAFF
TRBD2	15	TRBV4-2	TRBJ2-5	few	TGTGCCAGCAGCCAAGGTAGCGGGGGGAAGGAGACCCAGTACTTC	CASSQGSGGKETQYF
NA	14	TRBV7-2	TRBJ2-3	few	TGTGCCAGCAGCCGGACCAGTACCACAGACACGCAGTATTTT	CASSRTSTTDTQYF
NA	17	TRBV4-3	TRBJ2-3	NA	TGCGCCAGCAGCCAAGATCTTGGGATACAGCGCACAGATACGCAGTATTTT	CASSQDLGIQRTDTQYF
NA	16	TRBV9	TRBJ1-2	few	TGTGCCAGCAGCGAAGTCACGGGGACGGGAGCGTGGGGCTACACCTTC	CASSEVTGTGAWGYTF
TRBD1	14	TRBV30	TRBJ1-5	NA	TGTGCCTGGAGTATCGGACAGGGCAATCAGCCCCAGCATTTT	CAWSIGQGNQPQHF
NA	14	TRBV29-1	TRBJ2-7	NA	TGCAGCGTTGATCCGGGCGGGGCCTCCTACGAGCAGTACTTC	CSVDPGGASYEQYF
NA	15	TRBV12-3/TRBV12-4	TRBJ2-2	NA	TGTGCCAGCAGTTTAATTCGGGCAGACACCGGGGAGCTGTTTTTT	CASSLIRADTGELFF
NA	17	TRBV7-3	TRBJ2-3	few	TGTGCCAGCAGCTTAATGGCCGGGAGTGGCGCCACAGATACGCAGTATTTT	CASSLMAGSGATDTQYF
TRBD1	15	TRBV7-6	TRBJ1-1	few	TGTGCCAGCAGCTTCTGGGACAGGGGGCAGACTGAAGCTTTCTTT	CASSFWDRGQTEAFF
NA	15	TRBV4-2	TRBJ2-1	NA	TGTGCCAGCAGCCAAGAATCTCTCGGGGTCAATGAGCAGTTCTTC	CASSQESLGVNEQFF
NA	14	TRBV27	TRBJ2-3	NA	TGTGCCAGCAGACCACCCAGAGGCACAGATACGCAGTATTTT	CASRPPRGTDTQYF
NA	15	TRBV15	TRBJ2-5	few	TGTGCCACCAGCAGAGATGTTTCTTCTCGAGAGACCCAGTACTTC	CATSRDVSSRETQYF
TRBD2	16	TRBV12-3/TRBV12-4	TRBJ2-1	NA	TGTGCCAGCAGCTCCCGGCCTAGCGGCTCCTACAATGAGCAGTTCTTC	CASSSRPSGSYNEQFF
NA	13	TRBV7-2	TRBJ1-1	NA	TGTGCCAGCAGCCCCGCGACGATCACTGAAGCTTTCTTT	CASSPATITEAFF
NA	16	TRBV7-9	TRBJ2-1	NA	TGTGCCAGCAGAGGAACGACCCGGCGCTCCTACAATGAGCAGTTCTTC	CASRGTTRRSYNEQFF
TRBD2	16	TRBV5-1	TRBJ2-3	few	TGCGCCAGCAGCTACTCTAGCGGGAGGGCCACAGATACGCAGTATTTT	CASSYSSGRATDTQYF
NA	13	TRBV7-8	TRBJ2-7	NA	TGTGCCAGCAGCTTAGCCCGGGACAACGAGCAGTACTTC	CASSLARDNEQYF
NA	15	TRBV7-3	TRBJ2-3	NA	TGTGCCAGCAGCTTGGGGACCACTAGCACAGATACGCAGTATTTT	CASSLGTTSTDTQYF
NA	17	TRBV7-8	TRBJ2-1	few	TGTGCCAGCAGACCCCGGTTAGCGCGAAGCTCCTACAATGAGCAGTTCTTC	CASRPRLARSSYNEQFF
TRBD1	14	TRBV5-1	TRBJ2-7	NA	TGCGCCAGCAGCGTAGGACAGGGGTGGTACGAGCAGTACTTC	CASSVGQGWYEQYF
NA	15	TRBV19	TRBJ2-5	NA	TGTGCCAGTAGTATATTCGGGGGAGACAGAGAGACCCAGTACTTC	CASSIFGGDRETQYF
TRBD1	15	TRBV2	TRBJ1-1	NA	TGTGCCAGCAGGGACGGACAGGTACTAATGACTGAAGCTTTCTTT	CASRDGQVLMTEAFF
NA	15	TRBV24-1	TRBJ2-3	NA	TGTGCCACCAGTGATCCGATCCAAACCACAGATACGCAGTATTTT	CATSDPIQTTDTQYF
NA	14	TRBV5-6	TRBJ1-2	many	TGTGCCAGCAGCTTGTCGACAGCGATCTATGGCTACACCTTC	CASSLSTAIYGYTF
TRBD1	16	TRBV6-2/TRBV6-3	TRBJ2-7	few	TGTGCCAGCAGTATGATACAGGACAGGGGCCCCTACGAGCAGTACTTC	CASSMIQDRGPYEQYF
TRBD2	14	TRBV29-1	TRBJ2-2	NA	TGCAGCGTCAAGCGGGAGGTGGACACCGGGGAGCTGTTTTTT	CSVKREVDTGELFF
NA	11	TRBV29-1	TRBJ1-1	few	TGCAGCGTTTCCACAAACACTGAAGCTTTCTTT	CSVSTNTEAFF
NA	14	TRBV7-3	TRBJ2-3	few	TGTGCCAGCAGCATAGGGGGGCCCACAGATACGCAGTATTTT	CASSIGGPTDTQYF
NA	15	TRBV30	TRBJ2-1	NA	TGTGCCTGGGCCCGGGATAATTCGTTTACCAATGAGCAGTTCTTC	CAWARDNSFTNEQFF
NA	14	TRBV5-6	TRBJ1-2	few	TGTGCCAGCAGCCCTAACGGGGGCGGTGGTGGCTACACCTTC	CASSPNGGGGGYTF
TRBD2	14	TRBV15	TRBJ2-3	few	TGTGCCACCAGCAGACGGGGAGGGTCAGATACGCAGTATTTT	CATSRRGGSDTQYF
TRBD1	18	TRBV5-1	TRBJ1-1	few	TGCGCCAGCAGCTCACGCCCAGCCCGACAGGGCCGGGCCACTGAAGCTTTCTTT	CASSSRPARQGRATEAFF
TRBD1	14	TRBV20-1	TRBJ1-1	NA	TGCAGTGCTATTCCGCCGGGGACAGTAACTGAAGCCTTCTTT	CSAIPPGTVTEAFF
TRBD2	18	TRBV10-3	TRBJ2-5	NA	TGTGCCATCAGTGAGCCCGGTTTAGCGGGAGTCCTGGGGGAGACCCAGTACTTC	CAISEPGLAGVLGETQYF
NA	13	TRBV20-1	TRBJ2-2	NA	TGCAGTGCTAGACCCGGGGGAGGCGGGGAGCTGTTTTTT	CSARPGGGGELFF
NA	16	TRBV4-2	TRBJ2-7	NA	TGTGCCAGCAGCTACCAAAGCCGGGACTCCTCCTACGAGCAGTACTTC	CASSYQSRDSSYEQYF
NA	13	TRBV14	TRBJ2-2	NA	TGTGCCAGCAGCCCGGACTATTTTGGGGAGCTGTTTTTT	CASSPDYFGELFF
NA	12	TRBV18	TRBJ1-2	few	TGTGCCAGCTCACCGCAGGACCAGGGCTACACCTTC	CASSPQDQGYTF
NA	16	TRBV6-5	TRBJ2-1	few	TGTGCCAGCAGTGCTAAGAGCCCCGAGCACGGCAATGAGCAGTTCTTC	CASSAKSPEHGNEQFF
TRBD1	13	TRBV20-1	TRBJ1-4	few	TGCAGTGCTAGAGAGGACAGGGGCAGTAAACTGTTTTTT	CSAREDRGSKLFF
NA	16	TRBV24-1	TRBJ2-1	NA	TGTGCCACCAGTGACTACAGGGCACCCTCCTACAATGAGCAGTTCTTC	CATSDYRAPSYNEQFF
TRBD1	15	TRBV6-5	TRBJ2-7	NA	TGTGCCAGCAGTTACTCGACAGGGGTTACCTACGAGCAGTACTTC	CASSYSTGVTYEQYF
NA	15	TRBV15	TRBJ2-3	few	TGTGCCACCAGCAGGGGCGGTGGTAGCACAGATACGCAGTATTTT	CATSRGGGSTDTQYF
NA	14	TRBV7-9	TRBJ2-1	few	TGTGCCAGCAGCTCCTGGTTTCAGAACGGTGAGCAGTTCTTC	CASSSWFQNGEQFF
TRBD2	15	TRBV5-1	TRBJ2-1	NA	TGCGCCAGCAGCCCTGGACTAGCGGGGGGAAATGAGCAGTTCTTC	CASSPGLAGGNEQFF
NA	16	TRBV5-1	TRBJ2-1	NA	TGCGCCAGCAGCGGACCGGGGCCCCAACGGATAAATGAGCAGTTCTTC	CASSGPGPQRINEQFF
NA	15	TRBV29-1	TRBJ2-1	NA	TGCAGCGTTACGAACCCATTACAGGGGGGGCTTGAGCAGTTCTTC	CSVTNPLQGGLEQFF
NA	13	TRBV6-2/TRBV6-3	TRBJ2-7	NA	TGTGCCAGCAGCCACGGGACTCGAGGGGAGCAGTACTTC	CASSHGTRGEQYF
NA	12	TRBV4-1	TRBJ2-2	few	TGCGCCAGCAGCCAAGTTGGCGGGGAGCTGTTTTTT	CASSQVGGELFF
TRBD2	14	TRBV7-9	TRBJ2-7	NA	TGTGCCAGCAGCCCCCCGGGACTAGGAGGTCGGCAGTACTTC	CASSPPGLGGRQYF
TRBD1	14	TRBV20-1	TRBJ1-6	few	TGCAGTGCTCTCCGGGACAGGGACAATTCACCCCTCCACTTT	CSALRDRDNSPLHF
NA	15	TRBV27	TRBJ2-7	NA	TGTGCCAGCAGTTTCAGGGAGCCCTACTACTACGAGCAGTACTTC	CASSFREPYYYEQYF
NA	14	TRBV29-1	TRBJ2-4	NA	TGCAGCGTTGAAGATCGAGGGGCCAAAAACATTCAGTACTTC	CSVEDRGAKNIQYF
TRBD1	14	TRBV12-3/TRBV12-4	TRBJ2-7	few	TGTGCCAGCAACCTACAGGGGGCGATCTACGAGCAGTACTTC	CASNLQGAIYEQYF
TRBD2	17	TRBV6-2/TRBV6-3	TRBJ2-5	NA	TGTGCCAGCAGTTTATTAAGACTAGCGGGAGCACAAGAGACCCAGTACTTC	CASSLLRLAGAQETQYF
NA	14	TRBV7-9	TRBJ2-3	few	TGTGCCAGCAGCTTTGGACTACTCACAGATACGCAGTATTTT	CASSFGLLTDTQYF
NA	13	TRBV24-1	TRBJ2-1	NA	TGTGCCACCAGTGAAGCTGGACGCAATGAGCAGTTCTTC	CATSEAGRNEQFF